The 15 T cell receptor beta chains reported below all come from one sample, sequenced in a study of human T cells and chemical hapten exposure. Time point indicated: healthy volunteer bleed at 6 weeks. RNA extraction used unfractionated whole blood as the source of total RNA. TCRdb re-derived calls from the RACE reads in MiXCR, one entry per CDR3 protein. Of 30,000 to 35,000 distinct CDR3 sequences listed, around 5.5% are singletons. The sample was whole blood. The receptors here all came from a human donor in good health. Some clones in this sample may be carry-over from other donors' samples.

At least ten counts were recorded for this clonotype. In nucleotides, the CDR3 is TGTGCCAGCAGTTACTCGTCTACAGGCGTGAACACTGAAGCTTTCTTT. Translation: CASSYSSTGVNTEAFF. This chain uses TRBV6-5 with TRBJ1-1; possibly TRBD1 for D (5 bases). The V gene lost 0 bases and the J gene lost 0 bases, with 11 bases spanning the gap. Germline V gene sequence: CDR1 MNHEY, CDR2 SVGAGI. This CDR3 has 16 residues.

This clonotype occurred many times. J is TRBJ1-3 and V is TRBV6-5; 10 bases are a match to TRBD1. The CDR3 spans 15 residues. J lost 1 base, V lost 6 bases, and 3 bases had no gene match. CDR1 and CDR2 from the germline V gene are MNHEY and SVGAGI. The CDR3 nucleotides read TGTGCCAGCAGGGGGGGACAGGGGTCTGGAAACACCATATATTTT. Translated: CASRGGQGSGNTIYF.

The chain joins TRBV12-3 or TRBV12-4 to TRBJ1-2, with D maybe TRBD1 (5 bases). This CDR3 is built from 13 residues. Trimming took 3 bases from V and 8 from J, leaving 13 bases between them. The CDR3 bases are TGTGCCAGCAGTTTGGGGAGGCAGGGCGGCTACACCTTC. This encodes CASSLGRQGGYTF.

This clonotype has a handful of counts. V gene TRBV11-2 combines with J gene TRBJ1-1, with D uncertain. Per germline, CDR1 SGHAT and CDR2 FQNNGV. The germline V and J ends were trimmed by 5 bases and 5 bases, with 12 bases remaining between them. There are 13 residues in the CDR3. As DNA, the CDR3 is TGTGCCAGCAGCACTCGTGGAGTGACTGAAGCTTTCTTT. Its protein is CASSTRGVTEAFF.

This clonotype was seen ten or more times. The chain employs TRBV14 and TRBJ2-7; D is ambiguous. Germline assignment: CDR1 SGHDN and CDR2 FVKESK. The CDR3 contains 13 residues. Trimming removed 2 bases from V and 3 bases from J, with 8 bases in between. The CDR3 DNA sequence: TGTGCCAGCAGCCAACGCTACAACTACGAGCAGTACTTC. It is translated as CASSQRYNYEQYF.

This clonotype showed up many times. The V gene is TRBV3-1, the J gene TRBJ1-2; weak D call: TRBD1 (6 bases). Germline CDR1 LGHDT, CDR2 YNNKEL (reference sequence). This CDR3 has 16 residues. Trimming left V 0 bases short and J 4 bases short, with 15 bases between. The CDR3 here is CASSQDLGGRPYGYTF. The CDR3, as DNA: TGTGCCAGCAGCCAAGATTTGGGGGGCCGACCCTATGGCTACACCTTC.

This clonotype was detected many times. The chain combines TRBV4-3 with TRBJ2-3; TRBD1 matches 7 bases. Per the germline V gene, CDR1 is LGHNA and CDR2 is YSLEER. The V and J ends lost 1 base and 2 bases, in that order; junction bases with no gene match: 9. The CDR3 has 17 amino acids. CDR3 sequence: CASSQVGQASVTDTQYF. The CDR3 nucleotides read TGCGCCAGCAGCCAAGTAGGACAGGCGAGCGTCACAGATACGCAGTATTTT.

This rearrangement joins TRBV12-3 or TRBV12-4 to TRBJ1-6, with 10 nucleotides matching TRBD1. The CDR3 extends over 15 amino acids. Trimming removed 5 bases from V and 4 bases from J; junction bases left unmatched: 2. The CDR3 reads CASSTGQGYNSPLHF. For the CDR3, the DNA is TGTGCCAGCAGTACGGGACAGGGGTATAATTCACCCCTCCACTTT.

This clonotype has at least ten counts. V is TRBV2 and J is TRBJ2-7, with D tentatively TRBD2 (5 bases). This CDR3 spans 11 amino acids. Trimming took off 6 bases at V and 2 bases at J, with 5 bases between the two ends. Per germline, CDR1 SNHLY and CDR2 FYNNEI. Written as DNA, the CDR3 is TGTGCCAGCAGGGAGGCCTACGAGCAGTACTTC. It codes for CASREAYEQYF.

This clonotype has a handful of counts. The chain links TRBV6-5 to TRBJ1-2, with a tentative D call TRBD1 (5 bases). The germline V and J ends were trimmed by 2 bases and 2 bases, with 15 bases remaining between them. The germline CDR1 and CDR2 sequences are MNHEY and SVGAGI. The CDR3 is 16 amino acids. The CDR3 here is CASSYPRIWGNYGYTF. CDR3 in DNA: TGTGCCAGCAGTTACCCCCGCATTTGGGGGAACTATGGCTACACCTTC.

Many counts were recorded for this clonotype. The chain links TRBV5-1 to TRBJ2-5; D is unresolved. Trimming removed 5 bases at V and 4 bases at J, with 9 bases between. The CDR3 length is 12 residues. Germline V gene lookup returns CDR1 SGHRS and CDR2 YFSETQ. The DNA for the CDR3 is TGCGCCAGCAGTTTAGGCGCAGAGACCCAGTACTTC. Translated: CASSLGAETQYF.

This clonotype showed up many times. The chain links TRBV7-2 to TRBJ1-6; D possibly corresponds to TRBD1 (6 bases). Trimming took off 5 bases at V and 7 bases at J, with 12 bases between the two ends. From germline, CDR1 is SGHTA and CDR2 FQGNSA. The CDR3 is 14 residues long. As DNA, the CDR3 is TGTGCCAGCAGCCGCGCCCAGGGGAATTCACCCCTCCACTTT. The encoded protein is CASSRAQGNSPLHF.

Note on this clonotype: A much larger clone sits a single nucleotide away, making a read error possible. The CDR3 sequence is CASSPTHGGAGSKKLFF. The CDR3 DNA sequence: TGTGCCAGCAGTCCTACCCACGGGGGCGCCGGCTCCAAAAAACTGTTTTTT. The chain combines TRBV12-3 or TRBV12-4 with TRBJ1-4, with D perhaps matching TRBD1 (6 bases). The CDR3 runs to 17 residues. V was shortened by 5 bases and J by 9 bases, with 25 bases between the two germline ends.

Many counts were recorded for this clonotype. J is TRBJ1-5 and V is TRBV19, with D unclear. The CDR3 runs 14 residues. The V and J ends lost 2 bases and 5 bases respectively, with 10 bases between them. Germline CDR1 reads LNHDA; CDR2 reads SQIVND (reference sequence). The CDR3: CASSIRRIDQPQHF. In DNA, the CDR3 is TGTGCCAGTAGTATACGCCGAATTGATCAGCCCCAGCATTTT.

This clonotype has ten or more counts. The CDR3 loop reads CASSPLAGPYNEQFF. Written as DNA, the CDR3 is TGTGCCAGCAGTCCACTAGCGGGGCCCTACAATGAGCAGTTCTTC. The genes are TRBV28 and TRBJ2-1; TRBD2 matches 10 bases. The J segment lost 2 bases and the V segment lost 5 bases, leaving 3 bases of the junction unmatched. CDR3 size: 15 residues. Germline lookup yields CDR1 MDHEN and CDR2 SYDVKM.